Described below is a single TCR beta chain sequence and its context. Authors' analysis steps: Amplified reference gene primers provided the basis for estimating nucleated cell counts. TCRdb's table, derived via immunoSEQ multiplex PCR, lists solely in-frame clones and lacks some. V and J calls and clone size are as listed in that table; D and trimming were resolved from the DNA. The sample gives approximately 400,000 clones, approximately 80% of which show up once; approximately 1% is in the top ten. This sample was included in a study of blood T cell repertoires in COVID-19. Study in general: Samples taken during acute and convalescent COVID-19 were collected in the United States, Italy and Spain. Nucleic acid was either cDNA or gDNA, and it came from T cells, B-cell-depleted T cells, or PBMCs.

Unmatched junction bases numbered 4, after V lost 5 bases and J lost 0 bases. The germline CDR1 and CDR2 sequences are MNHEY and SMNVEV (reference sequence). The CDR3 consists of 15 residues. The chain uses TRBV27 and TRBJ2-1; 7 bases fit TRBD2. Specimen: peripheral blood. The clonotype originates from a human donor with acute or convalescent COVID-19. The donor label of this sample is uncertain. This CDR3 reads CASSQGLTSYNEQFF. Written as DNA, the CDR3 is TGTGCCAGCAGTCAGGGACTAACCTCCTACAATGAGCAGTTCTTC.